This T cell receptor beta chain was recorded in a study of T cells in Graves' hyperthyroidism and ophthalmopathy. Overall study findings and caveats: A 13 V-J signature model discriminated ophthalmopathy versus stable hyperthyroidism.

This clonotype was observed a few times. Its specificity is unknown. Orbital computed tomography, thyroid ultrasound, serum thyroxine and TRAb, and clinical symptoms together informed the diagnoses. It was at first hyperthyroidism diagnosis, before any ophthalmopathy symptoms, that the blood sample was taken. Isolation of PBMCs was performed on around 9.8 ml fresh peripheral blood. This CDR3 has 13 residues. Per the germline V gene, CDR1 is MNHEY and CDR2 is SMNVEV (reference sequence). Trimming shortened V by 3 bases and J by 4 bases, and 6 bases separated the two germline ends. RNA transcripts were the template for amplifying TCR beta CDR3 regions. First-round RT-PCR targeting the TCR CDR3 was performed with the HTBI primer set. TCRdb redid the calling of the multiplex PCR reads with MiXCR, one entry per CDR3 protein. The table has 550,000 to 850,000 distinct CDR3 sequences, approximately 18% seen once.

The sequence derives from a woman between 45 and 60 years old with Graves' hyperthyroidism that later progressed to Graves' ophthalmopathy. The chain couples TRBV27 to TRBJ2-2; D remains ambiguous. Sample: blood. CDR3 DNA sequence: TGTGCCAGCAGTTTTCTAATCACCGGGGAGCTGTTTTTT. Its translation is CASSFLITGELFF.